This section outlines one TCR beta chain sequence together with its context. The V segment lost 4 bases and the J segment 0 bases; nucleotides outside the gene matches: 8. Per the germline V gene, CDR1 is SGDLS and CDR2 is YYNGEE. The length of the CDR3 is 17 residues. Only in-frame clones appear in the TCRdb table, and some are missing; sequencing was by immunoSEQ multiplex PCR. The sample has under 300,000 clones, around nine tenths seen once. This sample was taken from a study of blood T cell repertoires in COVID-19. On the study more broadly: Samples representing acute and convalescent COVID-19 were sourced from the United States, Italy and Spain.

Source material: peripheral blood. The sequence derives from a woman in her thirties or forties who had recovered from COVID-19. The chain employs TRBV9 and TRBJ2-2, with 8 bases matching TRBD2. The CDR3, as DNA: TGTGCCAGCAGCTCCGCTGCGGGGGGTCCGAACACCGGGGAGCTGTTTTTT. This translates into CASSSAAGGPNTGELFF.